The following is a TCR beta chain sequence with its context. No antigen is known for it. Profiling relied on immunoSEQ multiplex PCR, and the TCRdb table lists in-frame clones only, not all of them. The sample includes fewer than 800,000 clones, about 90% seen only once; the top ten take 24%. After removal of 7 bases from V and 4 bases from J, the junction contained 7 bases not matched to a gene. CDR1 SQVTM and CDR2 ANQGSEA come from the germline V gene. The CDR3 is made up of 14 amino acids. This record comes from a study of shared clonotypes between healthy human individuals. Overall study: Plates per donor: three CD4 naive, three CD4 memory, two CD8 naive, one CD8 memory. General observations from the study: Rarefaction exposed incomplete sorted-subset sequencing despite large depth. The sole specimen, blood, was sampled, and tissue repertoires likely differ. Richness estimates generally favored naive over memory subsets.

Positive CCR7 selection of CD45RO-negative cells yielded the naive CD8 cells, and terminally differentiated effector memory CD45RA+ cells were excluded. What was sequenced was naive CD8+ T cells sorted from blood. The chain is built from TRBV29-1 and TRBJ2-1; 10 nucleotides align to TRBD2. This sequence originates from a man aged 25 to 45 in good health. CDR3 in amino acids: CSASLAGDYNEQFF. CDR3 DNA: TGCAGCGCTAGTCTAGCGGGAGATTACAATGAGCAGTTCTTC.